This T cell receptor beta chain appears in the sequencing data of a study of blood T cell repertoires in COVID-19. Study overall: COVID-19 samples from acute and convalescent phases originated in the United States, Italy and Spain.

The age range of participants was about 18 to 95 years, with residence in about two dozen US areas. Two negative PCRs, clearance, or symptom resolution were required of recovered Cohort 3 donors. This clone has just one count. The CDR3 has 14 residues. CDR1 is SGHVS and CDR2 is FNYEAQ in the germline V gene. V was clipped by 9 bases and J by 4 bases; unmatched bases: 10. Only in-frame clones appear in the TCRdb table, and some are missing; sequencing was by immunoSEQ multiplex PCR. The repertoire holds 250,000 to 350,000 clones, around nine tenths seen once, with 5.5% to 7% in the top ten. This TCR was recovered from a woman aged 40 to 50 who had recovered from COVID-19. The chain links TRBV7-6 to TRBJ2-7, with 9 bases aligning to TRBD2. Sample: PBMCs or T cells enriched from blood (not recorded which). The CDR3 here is CASQPGSGGYEQYF. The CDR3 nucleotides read TGTGCCAGTCAACCGGGTAGCGGGGGTTACGAGCAGTACTTC.